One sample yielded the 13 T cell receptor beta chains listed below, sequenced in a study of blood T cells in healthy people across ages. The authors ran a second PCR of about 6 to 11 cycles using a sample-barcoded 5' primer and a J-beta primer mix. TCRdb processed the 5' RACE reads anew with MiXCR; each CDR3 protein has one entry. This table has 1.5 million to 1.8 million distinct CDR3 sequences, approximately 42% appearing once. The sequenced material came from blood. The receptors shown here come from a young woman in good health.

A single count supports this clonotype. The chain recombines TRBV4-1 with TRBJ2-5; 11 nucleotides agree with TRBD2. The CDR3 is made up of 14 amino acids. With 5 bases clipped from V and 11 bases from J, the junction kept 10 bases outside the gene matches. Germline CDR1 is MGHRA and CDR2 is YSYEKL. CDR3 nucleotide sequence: TGCGCCAGCAGCGGGACTAGCGGACCTTACGGGCAGTACTTC. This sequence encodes CASSGTSGPYGQYF.

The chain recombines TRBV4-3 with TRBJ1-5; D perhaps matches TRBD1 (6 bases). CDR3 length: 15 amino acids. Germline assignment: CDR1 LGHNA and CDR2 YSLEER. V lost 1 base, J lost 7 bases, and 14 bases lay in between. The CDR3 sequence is CASSQGWTVKQPQHF. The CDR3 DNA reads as TGCGCCAGCAGCCAAGGGTGGACAGTAAAGCAGCCCCAGCATTTT.

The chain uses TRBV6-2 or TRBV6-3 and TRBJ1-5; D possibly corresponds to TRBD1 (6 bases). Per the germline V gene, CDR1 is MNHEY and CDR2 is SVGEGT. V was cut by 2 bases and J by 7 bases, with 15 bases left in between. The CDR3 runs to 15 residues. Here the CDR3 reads CASSYDGGAGQPQHF. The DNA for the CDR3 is TGTGCCAGCAGTTACGATGGGGGCGCGGGCCAGCCCCAGCATTTT.

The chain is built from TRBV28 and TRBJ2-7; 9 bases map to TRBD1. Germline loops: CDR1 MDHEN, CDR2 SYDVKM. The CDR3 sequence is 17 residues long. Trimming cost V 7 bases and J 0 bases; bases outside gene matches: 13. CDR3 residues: CASNTGGSVRFSYEQYF. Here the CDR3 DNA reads TGTGCCAGCAATACAGGGGGCAGCGTGCGATTCTCCTACGAGCAGTACTTC. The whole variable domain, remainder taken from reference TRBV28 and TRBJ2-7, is DVKVTQSSRYLVKRTGEKVFLECVQDMDHENMFWYRQDPGLGLRLIYFSYDVKMKEKGDIPEGYSVSREKKERFSLILESASTNQTSMYLCASNTGGSVRFSYEQYFGPGTRLTVT.

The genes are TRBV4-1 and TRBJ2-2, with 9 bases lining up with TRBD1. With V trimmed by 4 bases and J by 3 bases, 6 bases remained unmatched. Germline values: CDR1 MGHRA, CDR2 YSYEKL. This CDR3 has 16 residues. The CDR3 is CASSLSDRGYTGELFF. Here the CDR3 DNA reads TGCGCCAGCAGCCTCAGTGACAGGGGGTACACCGGGGAGCTGTTTTTT.

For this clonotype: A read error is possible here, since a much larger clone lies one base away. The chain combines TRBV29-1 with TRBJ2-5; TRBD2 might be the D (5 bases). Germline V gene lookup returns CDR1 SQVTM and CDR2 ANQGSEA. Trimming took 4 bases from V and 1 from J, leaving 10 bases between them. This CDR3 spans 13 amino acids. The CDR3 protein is CSVAAAGQETQYF. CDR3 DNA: TGCAGCGTTGCAGCGGCAGGCCAAGAGACCCAGTACTTC.

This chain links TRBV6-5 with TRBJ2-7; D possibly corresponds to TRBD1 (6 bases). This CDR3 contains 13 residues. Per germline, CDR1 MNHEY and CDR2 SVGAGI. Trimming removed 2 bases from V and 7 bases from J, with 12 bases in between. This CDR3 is CASSYDRYNEQYF. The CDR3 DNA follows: TGTGCCAGCAGTTACGACAGGTACAATGAGCAGTACTTC.

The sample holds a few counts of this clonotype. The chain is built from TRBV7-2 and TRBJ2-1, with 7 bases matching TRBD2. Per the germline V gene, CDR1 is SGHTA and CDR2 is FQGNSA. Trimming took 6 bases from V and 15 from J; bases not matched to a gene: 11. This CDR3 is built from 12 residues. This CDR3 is CASRPTGLWTFF. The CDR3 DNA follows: TGTGCCAGCAGGCCGACGGGACTATGGACGTTCTTC.

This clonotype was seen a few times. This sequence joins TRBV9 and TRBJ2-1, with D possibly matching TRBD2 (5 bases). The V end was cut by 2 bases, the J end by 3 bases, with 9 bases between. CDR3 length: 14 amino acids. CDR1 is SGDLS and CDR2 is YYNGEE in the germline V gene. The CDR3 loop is CASSVLGGYNEQFF. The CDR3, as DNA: TGTGCCAGCAGCGTTCTAGGAGGCTACAATGAGCAGTTCTTC.

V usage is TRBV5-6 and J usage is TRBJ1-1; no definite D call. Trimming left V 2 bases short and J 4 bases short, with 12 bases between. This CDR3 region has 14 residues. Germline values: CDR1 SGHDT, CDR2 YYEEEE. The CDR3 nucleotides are TGTGCCAGCAGCTTCAACCCCTCGAGCACTGAAGCTTTCTTT. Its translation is CASSFNPSSTEAFF.

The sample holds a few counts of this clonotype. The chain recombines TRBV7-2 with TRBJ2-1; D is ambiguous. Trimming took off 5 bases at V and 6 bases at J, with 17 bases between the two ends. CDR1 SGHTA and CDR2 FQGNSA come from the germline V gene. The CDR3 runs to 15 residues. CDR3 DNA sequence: TGTGCCAGCAGCCGACACCCCACTGAAATCAATGAGCAGTTCTTC. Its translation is CASSRHPTEINEQFF.

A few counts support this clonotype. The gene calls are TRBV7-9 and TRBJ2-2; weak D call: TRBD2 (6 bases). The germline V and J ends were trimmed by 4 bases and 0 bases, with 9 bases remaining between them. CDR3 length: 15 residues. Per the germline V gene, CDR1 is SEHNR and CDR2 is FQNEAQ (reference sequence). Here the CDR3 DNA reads TGTGCCAGCAGCTCCGGAGGGACGAACACCGGGGAGCTGTTTTTT. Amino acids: CASSSGGTNTGELFF. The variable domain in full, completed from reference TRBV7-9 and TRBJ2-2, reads DTGVSQNPRHKITKRGQNVTFRCDPISEHNRLYWYRQTLGQGPEFLTYFQNEAQLEKSRLLSDRFSAERPKGSFSTLEIQRTEQGDSAMYLCASSSGGTNTGELFFGEGSRLTVL.

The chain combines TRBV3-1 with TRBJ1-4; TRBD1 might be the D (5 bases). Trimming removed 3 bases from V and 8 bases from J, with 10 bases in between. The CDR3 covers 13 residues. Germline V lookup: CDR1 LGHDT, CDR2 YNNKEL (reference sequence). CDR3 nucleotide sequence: TGTGCCAGCAGCCAGGGGACCAGCGAAAAACTGTTTTTT. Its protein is CASSQGTSEKLFF.